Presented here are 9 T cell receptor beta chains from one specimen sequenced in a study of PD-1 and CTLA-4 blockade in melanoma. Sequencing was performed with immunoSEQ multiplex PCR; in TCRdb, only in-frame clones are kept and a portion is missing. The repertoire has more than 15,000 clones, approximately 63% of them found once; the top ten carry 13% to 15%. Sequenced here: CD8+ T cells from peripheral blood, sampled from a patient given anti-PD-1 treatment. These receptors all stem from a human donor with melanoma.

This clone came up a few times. The CDR3, as DNA: TGTGCCAGCAGCTTAGAAGTTGCCGGCGAGCAGTACTTC. This gives the protein CASSLEVAGEQYF. The chain is built from TRBV11-2 and TRBJ2-7; D is undetermined. Germline loops: CDR1 SGHAT, CDR2 FQNNGV. The V and J ends lost 0 bases and 6 bases respectively, with 9 bases between them. The CDR3 has 13 residues.

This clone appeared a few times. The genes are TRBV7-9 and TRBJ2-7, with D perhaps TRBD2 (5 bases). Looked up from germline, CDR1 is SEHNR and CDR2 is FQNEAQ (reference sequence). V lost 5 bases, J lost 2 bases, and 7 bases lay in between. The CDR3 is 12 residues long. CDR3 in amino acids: CASSIGTYEQYF. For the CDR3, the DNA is TGTGCCAGCAGCATCGGGACCTACGAGCAGTACTTC.

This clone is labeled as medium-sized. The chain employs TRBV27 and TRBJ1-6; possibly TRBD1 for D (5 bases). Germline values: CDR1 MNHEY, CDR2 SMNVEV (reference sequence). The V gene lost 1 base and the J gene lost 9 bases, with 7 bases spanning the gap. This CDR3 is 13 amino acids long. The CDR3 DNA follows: TGTGCCAGCAGTTTATTGGGGGTTTCACCCCTCCACTTT. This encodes CASSLLGVSPLHF.

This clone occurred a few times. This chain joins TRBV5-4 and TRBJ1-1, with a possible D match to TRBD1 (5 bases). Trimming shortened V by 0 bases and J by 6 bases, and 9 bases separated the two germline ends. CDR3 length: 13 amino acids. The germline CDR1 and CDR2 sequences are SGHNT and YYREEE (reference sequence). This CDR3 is CASSLAGSSEAFF. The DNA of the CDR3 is TGTGCCAGCAGCTTGGCAGGGTCTTCTGAAGCTTTCTTT.

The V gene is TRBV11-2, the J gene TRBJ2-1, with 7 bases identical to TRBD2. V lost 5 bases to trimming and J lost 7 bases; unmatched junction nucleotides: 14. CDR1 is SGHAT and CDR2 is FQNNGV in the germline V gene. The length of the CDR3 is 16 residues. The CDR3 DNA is TGTGCCAGCAGCCCCTTCCGCGCGGGAGTGTTAAATGAGCAGTTCTTC. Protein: CASSPFRAGVLNEQFF.

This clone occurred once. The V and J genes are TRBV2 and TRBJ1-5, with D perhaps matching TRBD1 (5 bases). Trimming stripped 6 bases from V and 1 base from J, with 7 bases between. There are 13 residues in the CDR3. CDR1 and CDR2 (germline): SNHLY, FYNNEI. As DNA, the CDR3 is TGTGCCAGCAGAGACAGAAGCAATCAGCCCCAGCATTTT. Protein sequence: CASRDRSNQPQHF.

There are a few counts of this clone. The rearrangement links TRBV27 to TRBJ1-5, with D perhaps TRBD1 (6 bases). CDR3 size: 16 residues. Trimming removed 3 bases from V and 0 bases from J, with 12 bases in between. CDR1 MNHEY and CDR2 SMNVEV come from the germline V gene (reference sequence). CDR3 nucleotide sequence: TGTGCCAGCAGTTTTTCCGGGACACATAGCAATCAGCCCCAGCATTTT. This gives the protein CASSFSGTHSNQPQHF.

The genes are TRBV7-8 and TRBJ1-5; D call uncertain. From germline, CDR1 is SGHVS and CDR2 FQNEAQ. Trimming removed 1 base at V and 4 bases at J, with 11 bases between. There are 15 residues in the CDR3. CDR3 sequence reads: CASSLVARANQPQHF. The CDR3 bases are TGTGCCAGCAGCTTAGTAGCACGGGCGAATCAGCCCCAGCATTTT.

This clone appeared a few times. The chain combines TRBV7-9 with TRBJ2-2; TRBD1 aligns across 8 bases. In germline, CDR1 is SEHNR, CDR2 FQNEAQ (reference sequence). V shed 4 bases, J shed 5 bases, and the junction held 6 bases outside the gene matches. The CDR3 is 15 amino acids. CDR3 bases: TGTGCCAGCAGCTCCGGGACAGGCAGGACCGGGGAGCTGTTTTTT. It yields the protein CASSSGTGRTGELFF. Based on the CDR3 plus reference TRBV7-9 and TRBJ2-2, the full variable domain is DTGVSQNPRHKITKRGQNVTFRCDPISEHNRLYWYRQTLGQGPEFLTYFQNEAQLEKSRLLSDRFSAERPKGSFSTLEIQRTEQGDSAMYLCASSSGTGRTGELFFGEGSRLTVL.